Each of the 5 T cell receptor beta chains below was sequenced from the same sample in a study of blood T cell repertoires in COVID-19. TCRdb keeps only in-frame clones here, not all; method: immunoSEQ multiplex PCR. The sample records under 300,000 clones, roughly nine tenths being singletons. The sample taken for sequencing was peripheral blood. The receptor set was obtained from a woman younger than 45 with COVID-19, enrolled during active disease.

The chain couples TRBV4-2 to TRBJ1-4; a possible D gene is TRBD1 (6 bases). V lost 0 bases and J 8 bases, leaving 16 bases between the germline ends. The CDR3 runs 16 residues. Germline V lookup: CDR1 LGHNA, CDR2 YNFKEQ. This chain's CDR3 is CASSQDQNRVVEKLFF. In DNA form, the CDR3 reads TGTGCCAGCAGCCAAGATCAGAACAGGGTGGTGGAAAAACTGTTTTTT.

The chain's CDR3 is CASSFLVAGRTEAFF. The DNA for the CDR3 is TGTGCCAGCAGCTTTCTCGTGGCAGGGCGCACTGAAGCTTTCTTT. J is TRBJ1-1 and V is TRBV11-2, with D maybe TRBD1 (5 bases). Germline CDR1 reads SGHAT; CDR2 reads FQNNGV. The CDR3 is 15 amino acids. Trimming left V 3 bases short and J 4 bases short, with 15 bases between.

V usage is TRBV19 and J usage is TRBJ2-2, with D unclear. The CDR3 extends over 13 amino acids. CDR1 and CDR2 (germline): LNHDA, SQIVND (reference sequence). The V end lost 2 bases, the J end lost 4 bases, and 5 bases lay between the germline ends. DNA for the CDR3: TGTGCCAGTAGTATATGGGCCACCGGGGAGCTGTTTTTT. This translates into CASSIWATGELFF.

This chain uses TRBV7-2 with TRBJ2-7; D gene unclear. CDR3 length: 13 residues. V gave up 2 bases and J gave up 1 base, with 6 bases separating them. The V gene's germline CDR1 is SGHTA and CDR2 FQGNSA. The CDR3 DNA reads TGTGCCAGCAGCTTAATTTCTTCCTACGAGCAGTACTTC. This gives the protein CASSLISSYEQYF.

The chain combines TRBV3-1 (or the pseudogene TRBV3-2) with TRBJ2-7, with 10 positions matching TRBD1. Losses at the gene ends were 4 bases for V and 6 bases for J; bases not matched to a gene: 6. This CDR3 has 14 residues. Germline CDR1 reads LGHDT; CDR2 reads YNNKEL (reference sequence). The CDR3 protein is CASSRRDRGTEQYF. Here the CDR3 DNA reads TGTGCCAGCAGCCGCCGGGACAGGGGTACCGAGCAGTACTTC.